This T cell receptor (beta chain) was found in a study of cytomegalovirus exposure and HLA in healthy donors (dated 2017 in TCRdb). General notes on the study: According to an earlier analysis of around 600 of the donors, roughly 180 million T cells yielded 117 million unique TCR beta sequences and 276 Gb of sequence data. An early release that covered fewer than 750 HLA-typed donors contained approximately 300 gigabases of sequencing data and 85 million to 100 million unique TCR sequences. Among the approximately 400 genotyped donors, approximately 81% belonged to the genetic ancestry cluster associated with self-reported Caucasian donors. The study was designed to test whether signatures of past pathogen exposure could be identified by cataloging public T cell receptors. The study used immunosequencing to profile the T cell repertoires of 600 to 850 subjects and linked those repertoires to cytomegalovirus serostatus. In addition to the first cohort of hundreds of subjects, a separate validation cohort of 120 different subjects was used. High-throughput TCR immunosequencing, statistical association of individual TCRs with disease status, and machine learning were combined to predict cytomegalovirus infection status. To study patterns of TCR occurrence, a later analysis re-analyzed previously published TCR beta repertoires from 666 donors and added high-resolution HLA genotyping. The later analysis used no new phenotypic data to find candidate immune exposures, relying instead on TCR beta sequences and their occurrence across donors. To decide whether each TCR beta V gene segment behaved as functional or pseudogenic, an earlier analysis of over 500 of the donors relied on high-throughput TCR beta sequencing. Donor age, sex, ethnicity and CMV serostatus were collected together with the repertoire data. A later genetic analysis took genome-wide SNP genotypes for about 55% of the roughly 670 donors and used that subset as a discovery cohort. All discovery cohort repertoires had been generated using a single sequencing platform. HLA typing included class I and class II loci at four-digit resolution. Typing coverage varied by locus: roughly 629-640 donors for A, B, C, DRB1 and DQB1; roughly 510 for DQA1; more than 600 for DPA1; roughly 470 for DPB1. About five DR-DQ haplotypes were handled as single units for association and clustering because linkage in the cohort was strong. Among around 400 genotyped donors of the cohort, an average of approximately 220,000 unique TCR beta nucleotide sequences was sequenced per donor, of which approximately 18% were non-productive. Broad study findings and their caveats: Sequencing depth was assumed to be roughly uniform across donors in the presence/absence analyses, though that assumption may not hold. According to a later analysis, TCR association rates differed among HLA loci, with DRB1 alleles showing the most associated TCRs and HLA-C alleles showing the fewest. The only immune exposure information available for the cohort was CMV serostatus. The study listed around 160 TCR beta chains as associated with cytomegalovirus. Linkage disequilibrium might explain the correlated functional status among segregating V segments, but an unknown experimental factor could not be ruled out. Because HLA typing was unavailable for some donors at each locus, only the typed subset was used in association tests. Broadly in line with IMGT annotations, most TCR beta V segments showed up in productive rearrangements about 87% or about 30% of the time in an earlier analysis of around 550 of the donors. In a later analysis, around 17,000 TCR beta sequences were associated with specific HLA alleles at a false discovery rate of 0.05. The authors suggested that the approach could potentially be extended to other disease states and immunological phenotypes. An association between a missense DCLRE1C variant and V-gene and J-gene trimming of TCR beta chains was found in a later genetic analysis and replicated in an independent cohort. A further reported finding was that TCR beta sequences accurately predicted the HLA-A and HLA-B alleles for most subjects in the first cohort. In a later analysis, most CMV-associated TCR beta chains were found to appear HLA-restricted, with HLA associations seemingly driven largely by CMV exposure. The classifier was reported to diagnose cytomegalovirus status with high specificity and sensitivity in both the original cohort and the validation cohort. In a later analysis, HLA-associated TCR beta chains were found to be more clonally expanded and to have lower generation probabilities than equally common non-associated chains. The 87-base-pair reads could not distinguish some IMGT-functional V segments, including TRBV6-2 and TRBV6-3, so those segments were excluded. Across donors, most TCR sequences were observed very rarely, whereas some public TCRs were present in many individuals. Because counts were too low, seventeen rarely observed V segments, including chromosome 9 orphons, were excluded from the earlier analysis of 587 of the donors. According to a later genetic analysis, donors in an Asian-associated ancestry cluster had fewer N-insertions in productive TCRs than the approximately 630-donor mean. A cluster of highly shared sequence variants was judged likely to represent a technical artifact of the sequencing pipeline. Strong co-occurrence of HLA alleles, especially DR and DQ, made assigning TCR associations to individual alleles difficult. Only TCR beta chains were sequenced in this cohort, and the absence of alpha or paired-chain data limited detectable features. Several of the top co-occurrence clusters appeared to be linked to parvovirus B19, influenza, CMV and Epstein-Barr virus, according to a later analysis. In vitro tests confirmed that a few of the cytomegalovirus-associated TCR beta chains recognize cytomegalovirus antigens.

The method was the immunoSEQ multiplex PCR assay. The multiplex PCR relied on a mix of 60 forward primers for TCR Vbeta segments and 13 reverse primers for TCR Jbeta segments. A multiplex PCR assay on genomic DNA amplified the CDR3 region of rearranged TCR beta genes. Amplified TCR beta libraries were sequenced as 87-base-pair reads on the Illumina HiSeq System. The original methods were these. A later analysis tallied 80 million to 95 million unique TCR beta chains across the 666 repertoires, and approximately 11 million of those chains were shared by two or more donors. A nearest-neighbor algorithm error-corrected the raw reads and collapsed the reads into unique sequences, merging closely related sequences to remove PCR and sequencing errors. Alignment of CDR3 sequences to IMGT reference sequences was used to assign V, D and J gene segments. For a sequence to be retained, a match of at least six nucleotides was required to both a V gene segment and a J gene segment. Rearrangements were classified as productive when the CDR3 lacked stop codons and remained in frame with V and J, and all other rearrangements were classified as non-productive. Following IMGT convention, CDR3 was defined as the stretch from the second conserved V-encoded cysteine to the conserved J-encoded phenylalanine. In an earlier analysis of around 570 of the donors, sequences lacking an unambiguous match to a single V gene segment were excluded. An earlier analysis of over 450 of the donors classified V segments as functional when productive rearrangements were above 56.7% and as segregating when the standard deviation between donors was above 5%. To diagnose cytomegalovirus status from the catalog of TCR beta chain sequences, a statistical classification framework was built. In a later analysis, TCR nucleotide sequences were compared against IMGT/GENE-DB human TR gene sequences so that V and J genes could be assigned. The TCRdist pipeline was used in a later analysis to assign CDR3 sequences and most-parsimonious VDJ recombination scenarios. In a later analysis, each TCR beta chain was defined by its CDR3 amino acid sequence together with its V-gene family, and reads lacking a unique V-gene family were excluded. To address suspected cross-contamination and a sequencing artifact, a later analysis removed around 590 highly shared, low-generation-probability nucleotide sequences. For each public chain, a later analysis derived a clonal expansion index from normalized ranks of inferred template counts within each repertoire. In a later analysis, generation probabilities were computed using a VDJ recombination model fitted to out-of-frame rearrangements, and the results were checked against IGoR. In a later analysis, hypergeometric tests were used to score TCR-TCR, TCR-HLA and TCR-CMV co-occurrence, with a repertoire-size bias correction applied to TCR pairs. In a later analysis, false discovery rates were estimated by permuting HLA or CMV assignments 20 times. In a later analysis, co-occurring TCRs were grouped using DBSCAN, with TCRdist sequence similarity added in when clustering inside HLA-allele-positive subsets. For co-occurrence clustering, repertoires with fewer than 30,000 or more than 120,000 public chains were excluded, along with five repertoires with anomalous nucleotide sharing. TCRdb took this table from immuneACCESS and kept in-frame rearrangements with V and J called. Such tables lack part of the clones; where checked against another copy, unresolved V genes explain under half of the gap, and the rest is unexplained. The DNA was the basis for D and trimming; V, J and clone size are from that table. The sample profile shows roughly 150,000 clones; approximately 70% of them were found once. Roughly 5.4% of the sample belongs to the ten largest clones.

V was cut back by 0 bases and J by 0 bases, leaving a gap of 9 bases between them. CDR1 and CDR2 are read off the germline V gene as MGHRA and YSYEKL. Its CDR3 holds 15 amino acids, cysteine through phenylalanine. The only DNA kept is the CDR3, 45 bases in frame from the first base. This clone was found once. Its antigen remains unidentified. No qualities accompany the bases; no much larger clone lies one base away. The cohort consisted of 650 to 700 healthy bone marrow donors. All cohort members were sampled while nominally healthy, although unrecorded immune exposures were likely present. The donor was CMV seropositive and was included in the group of 250 to 350 seropositive cohort members. A peripheral blood sample was provided by each donor, and peripheral blood mononuclear cells were used for TCR beta sequencing. The Qiagen DNeasy Blood Extraction Kit was used to extract genomic DNA from the blood cell samples.

The clonotype was recovered from a woman between 18 and 29 years old in good health and CMV-seropositive. The chain uses TRBV4-1 and TRBJ2-7; there is no confident call for the D gene. The sequenced material came from PBMCs. The CDR3 protein sequence reads: CASSQDHTASYEQYF. The DNA is as follows: TGCGCCAGCAGCCAAGATCACACAGCCTCCTACGAGCAGTACTTC.